This T cell receptor (beta chain) was profiled in a study of T-cell reconstitution after alpha-beta-depleted transplantation in children. TCRbeta library construction was performed incorporating unique molecular identifiers. In TCRdb, the PCR reads were re-called with MiXCR into one record per CDR3 protein. Here the sample spans a few hundred thousand distinct CDR3 sequences, more than 20% being singletons. Study outcomes and limitations: Hyperexpanded clones declined; after one year, newly produced T cells mostly supplied diversity. Reported findings indicate that, about two months after transplant, alpha-beta T cells came from several hundred expanded clones, which were derived from non-depleted graft cells.

This clonotype showed up just a few times. Its matching antigen is unknown. Germline CDR1 SGHRS, CDR2 YFSETQ. The CDR3 length is 14 residues. Between the trimmed V and J ends, which lost 1 base and 0 bases, there was a span of 7 bases. The specimen comprised PBMCs, sampled before TCRalphabeta/CD19-depleted stem cell transplant. The rearrangement joins TRBV5-1 to TRBJ2-5; D remains ambiguous. This receptor was obtained from a boy under two years old with Wiskott-Aldrich syndrome, due to receive a stem cell transplant. As DNA, the CDR3 is TGCGCCAGCAGCTTGAATCGGAACCAAGAGACCCAGTACTTC. Its translation is CASSLNRNQETQYF.